This is a list of T cell receptor beta chains from one sample in a study of T cell responses to AZD1222 COVID-19 vaccine. Repertoires were generated with immunoSEQ multiplex PCR, while TCRdb's copy carries only in-frame clones and drops some. This repertoire shows some 180,000 clones, under 95% found once; its top ten account for around 1.5%. The sample in question was peripheral blood, obtained 28 days after the second AZD1222 dose. These receptors originate from an adult who received the AZD1222 COVID-19 vaccine. CDR3s include the opening cysteine and the closing phenylalanine or tryptophan. The D gene is left open where the match is weak. Clone size is given for some rows only: seen once, a few or many times, or a class if the clone is expanded.

CDR3 DNA: TGTGCCAGCAGTCCCAGACTAGGCGCCAGTGGGGGGTATGAAAAACTGTTTTTT; CDR3 protein: CASSPRLGASGGYEKLFF; D gene: NA; V gene: TRBV6-6; clone size: NA; J gene: TRBJ1-4; CDR3 length: 18
CDR3 DNA: TGCGCCAGCAGCTTCGTTGCGGGGGGGCGGACAGATACGCAGTATTTT; CDR3 protein: CASSFVAGGRTDTQYF; D gene: TRBD2; V gene: TRBV5-1; clone size: NA; J gene: TRBJ2-3; CDR3 length: 16
CDR3 DNA: TGTGCCAGCTCACCGAATCGAGACTCTGGAAACACCATATATTTT; CDR3 protein: CASSPNRDSGNTIYF; D gene: NA; V gene: TRBV18; clone size: NA; J gene: TRBJ1-3; CDR3 length: 15
CDR3 DNA: TGTGCCAGCAGCATACGAGAGGGGGCGCTTGGCTACACCTTC; CDR3 protein: CASSIREGALGYTF; D gene: TRBD1; V gene: TRBV7-9; clone size: NA; J gene: TRBJ1-2; CDR3 length: 14
CDR3 DNA: TGTGCCAGCAGTTTGGGCAGGGGGGTCTGGGGGGAGCAGTACTTC; CDR3 protein: CASSLGRGVWGEQYF; D gene: NA; V gene: TRBV27; clone size: NA; J gene: TRBJ2-7; CDR3 length: 15
CDR3 DNA: TGTGCCAGCAGTGTGGGGTGGGACAGCCCTTTGCATTTT; CDR3 protein: CASSVGWDSPLHF; D gene: TRBD1; V gene: TRBV12-3/TRBV12-4; clone size: few; J gene: TRBJ1-5; CDR3 length: 13
CDR3 DNA: TGTGCCAGCAGTTTTCGAGGCAATCAGCCCCAGCATTTT; CDR3 protein: CASSFRGNQPQHF; D gene: NA; V gene: TRBV12-3/TRBV12-4; clone size: NA; J gene: TRBJ1-5; CDR3 length: 13
CDR3 DNA: TGTGCCACCAGCAGAGCAGGGAACGCCCTCGATGGCTACACCTTC; CDR3 protein: CATSRAGNALDGYTF; D gene: NA; V gene: TRBV15; clone size: NA; J gene: TRBJ1-2; CDR3 length: 15
CDR3 DNA: TGTGCCAGCAGCTTTAGCGGGAGGCGCGATGAGCAGTTCTTC; CDR3 protein: CASSFSGRRDEQFF; D gene: TRBD2; V gene: TRBV11-3; clone size: NA; J gene: TRBJ2-1; CDR3 length: 14
CDR3 DNA: TGTGCCAGCAGCCAAGTAGCGGGGGGATACAATGAGCAGTTCTTC; CDR3 protein: CASSQVAGGYNEQFF; D gene: TRBD2; V gene: TRBV3-1/TRBV3-2; clone size: NA; J gene: TRBJ2-1; CDR3 length: 15
CDR3 DNA: TGTGCCAGCAGCTTATCCTGGGAACCTTCGAATGAGCAGTTCTTC; CDR3 protein: CASSLSWEPSNEQFF; D gene: NA; V gene: TRBV7-9; clone size: once; J gene: TRBJ2-1; CDR3 length: 15
CDR3 DNA: TGTGCCAGCTCACCGGGACAGGGGTACAATGAGCAGTTCTTC; CDR3 protein: CASSPGQGYNEQFF; D gene: TRBD1; V gene: TRBV18; clone size: NA; J gene: TRBJ2-1; CDR3 length: 14
CDR3 DNA: TGTGCCAGTAGTGCCTCACAGGGGTATGGCTACACCTTC; CDR3 protein: CASSASQGYGYTF; D gene: TRBD1; V gene: TRBV19; clone size: NA; J gene: TRBJ1-2; CDR3 length: 13
CDR3 DNA: TGTGCCAGCAGGACCGGGAACTCTCGGGGGTTGTGCACCTTC; CDR3 protein: CASRTGNSRGLCTF; D gene: NA; V gene: TRBV6-5; clone size: NA; J gene: TRBJ1-2; CDR3 length: 14
CDR3 DNA: TGTGCCACCAGCAGAGACAGTCACACTGAAGCTTTCTTT; CDR3 protein: CATSRDSHTEAFF; D gene: NA; V gene: TRBV15; clone size: NA; J gene: TRBJ1-1; CDR3 length: 13
CDR3 DNA: TGTGCCAGCAGCATCAGGACTAGCGGACACACAGATACGCAGTATTTT; CDR3 protein: CASSIRTSGHTDTQYF; D gene: NA; V gene: TRBV21-1; clone size: NA; J gene: TRBJ2-3; CDR3 length: 16
CDR3 DNA: TGTGCCAGTAGTATAGGAGCGGGCGAAGGAGATACGCAGTATTTT; CDR3 protein: CASSIGAGEGDTQYF; D gene: NA; V gene: TRBV19; clone size: NA; J gene: TRBJ2-3; CDR3 length: 15
CDR3 DNA: TGCGCCAGCAGCTTCGGACAGGGGGCGATTGCCGGGGAGCTGTTTTTT; CDR3 protein: CASSFGQGAIAGELFF; D gene: TRBD1; V gene: TRBV5-1; clone size: NA; J gene: TRBJ2-2; CDR3 length: 16
CDR3 DNA: TGTGCCAGCAGCTGGACAGGGAGCTATGGCTACACCTTC; CDR3 protein: CASSWTGSYGYTF; D gene: TRBD1; V gene: TRBV5-5; clone size: NA; J gene: TRBJ1-2; CDR3 length: 13
CDR3 DNA: TGTGCCAGCAGCTTAGTTTCCCAGGACGTCTTT; CDR3 protein: CASSLVSQDVF; D gene: NA; V gene: TRBV7-9; clone size: NA; J gene: TRBJ1-1; CDR3 length: 11
CDR3 DNA: TGTGCCAGTAGTCCCGACAGGGAAGGAGGCTACACCTTC; CDR3 protein: CASSPDREGGYTF; D gene: TRBD1; V gene: TRBV19; clone size: NA; J gene: TRBJ1-2; CDR3 length: 13
CDR3 DNA: TGCAGCGTTACCCAAGCACAAGAGAAAGCTTTCTTT; CDR3 protein: CSVTQAQEKAFF; D gene: NA; V gene: TRBV29-1; clone size: NA; J gene: TRBJ1-1; CDR3 length: 12
CDR3 DNA: TGTGCCAGCAGTTGGGGGTCCGGGACAGGGGATTTTCGATCTGGGGCCAACGTCCTGACTTTC; CDR3 protein: CASSWGSGTGDFRSGANVLTF; D gene: TRBD1; V gene: TRBV28; clone size: once; J gene: TRBJ2-6; CDR3 length: 21
CDR3 DNA: TGTGCCAGCAGTTTGGGTTGGGCTACGGACGGCTACACCTTC; CDR3 protein: CASSLGWATDGYTF; D gene: NA; V gene: TRBV28; clone size: NA; J gene: TRBJ1-2; CDR3 length: 14
CDR3 DNA: TGTGCCAGTAGTACCGGGGGGACGTATGAAAAACTGTTTTTT; CDR3 protein: CASSTGGTYEKLFF; D gene: NA; V gene: TRBV19; clone size: NA; J gene: TRBJ1-4; CDR3 length: 14
CDR3 DNA: TGCGCCAGCAGCTCGGGGGACAGGGTGTTCATGAACACTGAAGCTTTCTTT; CDR3 protein: CASSSGDRVFMNTEAFF; D gene: TRBD1; V gene: TRBV5-1; clone size: NA; J gene: TRBJ1-1; CDR3 length: 17
CDR3 DNA: TGTGCCAGCAGCCCCGGGGGTAATGAAAAACTGTTTTTT; CDR3 protein: CASSPGGNEKLFF; D gene: NA; V gene: TRBV11-3; clone size: NA; J gene: TRBJ1-4; CDR3 length: 13